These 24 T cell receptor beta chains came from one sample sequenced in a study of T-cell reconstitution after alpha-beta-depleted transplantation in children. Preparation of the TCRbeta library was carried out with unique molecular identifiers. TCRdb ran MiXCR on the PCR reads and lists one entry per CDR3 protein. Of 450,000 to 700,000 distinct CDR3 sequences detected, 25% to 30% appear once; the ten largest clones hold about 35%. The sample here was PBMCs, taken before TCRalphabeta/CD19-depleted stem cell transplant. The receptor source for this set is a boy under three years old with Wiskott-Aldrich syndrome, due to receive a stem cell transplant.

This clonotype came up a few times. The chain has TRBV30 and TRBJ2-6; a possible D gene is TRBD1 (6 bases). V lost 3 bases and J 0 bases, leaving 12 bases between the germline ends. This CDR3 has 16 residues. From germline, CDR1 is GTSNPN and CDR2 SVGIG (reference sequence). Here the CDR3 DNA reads TGTGCCTGGAGCGCAGGGACAATCTCTGGGGCCAACGTCCTGACTTTC. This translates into CAWSAGTISGANVLTF.

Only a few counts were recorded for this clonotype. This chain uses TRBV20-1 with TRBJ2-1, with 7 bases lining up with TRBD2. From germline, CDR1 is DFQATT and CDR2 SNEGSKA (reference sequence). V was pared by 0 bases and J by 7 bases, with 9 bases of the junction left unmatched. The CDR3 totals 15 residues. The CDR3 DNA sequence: TGCAGTGCTAGAGAAGTGGCGGGAGCGGGGAATGAGCAGTTCTTC. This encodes CSAREVAGAGNEQFF.

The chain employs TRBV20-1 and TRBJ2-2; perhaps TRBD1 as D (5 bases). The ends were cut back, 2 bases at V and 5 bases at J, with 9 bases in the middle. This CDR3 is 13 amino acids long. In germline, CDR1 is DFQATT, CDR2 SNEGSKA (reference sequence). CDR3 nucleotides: TGCAGTGCTAGAAGGGCAGGGACCGGGGAGCTGTTTTTT. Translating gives CSARRAGTGELFF.

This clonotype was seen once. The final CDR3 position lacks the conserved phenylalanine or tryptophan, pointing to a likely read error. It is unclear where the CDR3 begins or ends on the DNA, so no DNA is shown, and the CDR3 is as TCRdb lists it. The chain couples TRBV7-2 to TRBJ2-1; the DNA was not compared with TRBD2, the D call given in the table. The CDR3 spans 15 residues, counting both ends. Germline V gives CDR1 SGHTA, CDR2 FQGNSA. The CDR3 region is CASSLGASGRRRAFL.

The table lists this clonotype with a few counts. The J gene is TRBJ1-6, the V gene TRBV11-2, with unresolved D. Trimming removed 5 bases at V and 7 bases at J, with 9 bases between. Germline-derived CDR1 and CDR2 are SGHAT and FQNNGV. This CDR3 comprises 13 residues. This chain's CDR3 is CASSPGSNSPLHF. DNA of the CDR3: TGTGCCAGCAGCCCTGGGTCCAATTCACCCCTCCACTTT.

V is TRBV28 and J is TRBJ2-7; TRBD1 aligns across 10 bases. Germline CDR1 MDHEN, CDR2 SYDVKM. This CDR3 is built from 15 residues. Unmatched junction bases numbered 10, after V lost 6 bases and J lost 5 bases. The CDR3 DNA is TGTGCCAGCAGCCGAGTGGACAGGGGGACCCACGAGCAGTACTTC. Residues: CASSRVDRGTHEQYF.

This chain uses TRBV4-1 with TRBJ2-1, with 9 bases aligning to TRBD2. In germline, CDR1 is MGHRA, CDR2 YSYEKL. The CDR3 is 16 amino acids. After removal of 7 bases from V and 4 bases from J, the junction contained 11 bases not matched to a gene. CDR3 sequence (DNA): TGCGCCAGCACCCCAGAGACTAGCGGAAGGTACAATGAGCAGTTCTTC. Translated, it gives CASTPETSGRYNEQFF.

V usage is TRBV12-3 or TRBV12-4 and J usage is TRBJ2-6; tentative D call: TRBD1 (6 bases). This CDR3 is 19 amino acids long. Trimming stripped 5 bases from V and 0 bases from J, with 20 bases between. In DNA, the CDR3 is TGTGCCAGCAGTCGGGAACGACAGGTGGGAACCTCTGGGGCCAACGTCCTGACTTTC. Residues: CASSRERQVGTSGANVLTF.

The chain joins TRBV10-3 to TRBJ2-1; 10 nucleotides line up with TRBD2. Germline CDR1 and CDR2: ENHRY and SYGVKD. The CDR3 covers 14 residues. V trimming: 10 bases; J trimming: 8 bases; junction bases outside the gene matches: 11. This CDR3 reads CATYPGTSDDEQFF. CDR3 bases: TGTGCCACTTACCCCGGGACTAGCGACGATGAGCAGTTCTTC.

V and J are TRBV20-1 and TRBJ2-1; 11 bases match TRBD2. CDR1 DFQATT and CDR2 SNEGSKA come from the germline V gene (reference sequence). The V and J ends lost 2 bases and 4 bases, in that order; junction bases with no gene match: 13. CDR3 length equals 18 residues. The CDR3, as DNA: TGCAGTGCTAGATTCTTAGCGGGAGGGCGGGGTATATACAATGAGCAGTTCTTC. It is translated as CSARFLAGGRGIYNEQFF.

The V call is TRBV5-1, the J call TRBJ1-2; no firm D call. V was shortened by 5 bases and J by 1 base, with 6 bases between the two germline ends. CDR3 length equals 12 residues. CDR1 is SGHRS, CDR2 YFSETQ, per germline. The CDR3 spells CASRRHNYGYTF. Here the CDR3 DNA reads TGCGCCAGCAGAAGACATAACTATGGCTACACCTTC.

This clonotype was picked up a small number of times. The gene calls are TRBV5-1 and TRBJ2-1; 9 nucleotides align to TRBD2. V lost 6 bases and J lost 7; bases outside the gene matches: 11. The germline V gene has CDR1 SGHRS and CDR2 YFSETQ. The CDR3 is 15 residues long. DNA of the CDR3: TGCGCCAGCACCGCTATAGCGGGAGTGGGAAATGAGCAGTTCTTC. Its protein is CASTAIAGVGNEQFF.

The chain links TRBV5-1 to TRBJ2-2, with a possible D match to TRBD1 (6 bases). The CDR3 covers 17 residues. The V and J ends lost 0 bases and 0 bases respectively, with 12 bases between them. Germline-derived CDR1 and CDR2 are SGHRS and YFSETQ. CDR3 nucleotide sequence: TGCGCCAGCAGCTTGGCCCCCCAGGGGCCGAACACCGGGGAGCTGTTTTTT. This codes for CASSLAPQGPNTGELFF.

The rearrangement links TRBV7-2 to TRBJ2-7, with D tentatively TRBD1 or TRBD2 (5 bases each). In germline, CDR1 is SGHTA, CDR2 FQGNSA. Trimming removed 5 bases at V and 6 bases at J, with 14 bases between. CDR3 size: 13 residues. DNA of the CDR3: TGTGCCAGCAGCCCGGGGCCAGCCTCCGAGCAGTACTTC. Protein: CASSPGPASEQYF.

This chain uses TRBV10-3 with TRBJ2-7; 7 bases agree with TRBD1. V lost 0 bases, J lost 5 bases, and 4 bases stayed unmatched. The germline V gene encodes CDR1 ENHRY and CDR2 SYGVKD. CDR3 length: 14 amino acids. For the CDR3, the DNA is TGTGCCATCAGTGAGTCAAGACAGGGCCACGAGCAGTACTTC. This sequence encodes CAISESRQGHEQYF.

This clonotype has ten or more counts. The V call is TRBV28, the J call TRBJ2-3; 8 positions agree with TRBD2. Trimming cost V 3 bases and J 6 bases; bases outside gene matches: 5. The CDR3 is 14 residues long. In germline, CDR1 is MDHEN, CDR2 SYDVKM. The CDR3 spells CASSFGTRGDTQYF. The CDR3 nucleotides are TGTGCCAGCAGTTTTGGGACTAGGGGGGATACGCAGTATTTT.

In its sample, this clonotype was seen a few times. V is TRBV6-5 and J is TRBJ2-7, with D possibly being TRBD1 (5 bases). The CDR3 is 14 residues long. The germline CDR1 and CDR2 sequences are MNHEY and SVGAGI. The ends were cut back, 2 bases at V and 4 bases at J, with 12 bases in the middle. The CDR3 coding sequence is TGTGCCAGCAGTTACGGCGTCAGGGTGTACGAGCAGTACTTC. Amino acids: CASSYGVRVYEQYF.

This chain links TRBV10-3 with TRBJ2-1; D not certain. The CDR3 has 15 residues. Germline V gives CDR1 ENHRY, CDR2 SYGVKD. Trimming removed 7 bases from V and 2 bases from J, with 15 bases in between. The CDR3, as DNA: TGTGCCATCATCCAGGACCTAGGCCCCTACAATGAGCAGTTCTTC. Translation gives CAIIQDLGPYNEQFF.

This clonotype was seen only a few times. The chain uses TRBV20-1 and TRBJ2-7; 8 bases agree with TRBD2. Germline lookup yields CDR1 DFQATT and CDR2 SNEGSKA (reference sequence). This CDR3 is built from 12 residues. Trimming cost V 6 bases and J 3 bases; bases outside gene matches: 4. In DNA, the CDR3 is TGCAGTGCCCAGCGGGAGAGCTACGAGCAGTACTTC. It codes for CSAQRESYEQYF.

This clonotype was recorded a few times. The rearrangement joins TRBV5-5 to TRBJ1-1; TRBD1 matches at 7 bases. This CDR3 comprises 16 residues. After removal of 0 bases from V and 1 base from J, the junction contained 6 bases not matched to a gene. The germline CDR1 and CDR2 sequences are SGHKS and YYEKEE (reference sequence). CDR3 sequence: CASSLERGRRNTEAFF. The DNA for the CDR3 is TGTGCCAGCAGCTTGGAAAGGGGGCGGAGGAACACTGAAGCTTTCTTT. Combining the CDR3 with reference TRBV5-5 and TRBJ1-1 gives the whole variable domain DAGVTQSPTHLIKTRGQQVTLRCSPISGHKSVSWYQQVLGQGPQFIFQYYEKEERGRGNFPDRFSARQFPNYSSELNVNALLLGDSALYLCASSLERGRRNTEAFFGQGTRLTVV.

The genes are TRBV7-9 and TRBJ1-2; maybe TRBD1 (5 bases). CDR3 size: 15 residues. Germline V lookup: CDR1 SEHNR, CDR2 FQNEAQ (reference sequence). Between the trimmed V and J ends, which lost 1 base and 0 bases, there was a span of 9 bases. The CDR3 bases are TGTGCCAGCAGCTTAGGCGGGGGGGCTAACTATGGCTACACCTTC. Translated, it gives CASSLGGGANYGYTF.

The CDR3 is CASSFTSGRADTQYF. CDR3 DNA: TGCGCCAGCAGCTTTACTAGCGGGAGGGCCGATACGCAGTATTTT. The chain links TRBV5-1 to TRBJ2-3, with 13 bases aligning to TRBD2. CDR3 length equals 15 residues. Germline assignment: CDR1 SGHRS and CDR2 YFSETQ. V trimming: 2 bases; J trimming: 6 bases; junction bases outside the gene matches: 3.

The CDR3 protein is CSAPGQGRSYNSPLHF. The CDR3 DNA is TGCAGTGCCCCCGGACAGGGAAGGTCCTATAATTCACCCCTCCACTTT. This rearrangement joins TRBV20-1 to TRBJ1-6; TRBD1 matches 8 bases. J gave up 1 base and V 6 bases, and 8 bases lay outside the gene matches. The germline gives CDR1 DFQATT, CDR2 SNEGSKA (reference sequence). The CDR3 is made up of 16 amino acids.

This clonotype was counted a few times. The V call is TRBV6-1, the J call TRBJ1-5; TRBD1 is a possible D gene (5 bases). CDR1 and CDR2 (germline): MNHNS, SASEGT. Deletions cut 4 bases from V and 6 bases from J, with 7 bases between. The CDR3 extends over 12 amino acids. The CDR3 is CASSARGQPQHF. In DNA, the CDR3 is TGTGCCAGCAGTGCTAGGGGTCAGCCCCAGCATTTT.